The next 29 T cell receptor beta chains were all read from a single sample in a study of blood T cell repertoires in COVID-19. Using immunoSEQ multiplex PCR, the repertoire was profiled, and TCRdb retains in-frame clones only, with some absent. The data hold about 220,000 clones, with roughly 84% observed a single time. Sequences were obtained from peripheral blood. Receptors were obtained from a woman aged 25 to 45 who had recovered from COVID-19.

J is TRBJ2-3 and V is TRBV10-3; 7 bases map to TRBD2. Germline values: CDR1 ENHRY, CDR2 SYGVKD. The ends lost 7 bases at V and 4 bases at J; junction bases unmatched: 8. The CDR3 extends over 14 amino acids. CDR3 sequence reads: CAIMGGSKADTQYF. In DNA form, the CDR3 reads TGTGCCATCATGGGCGGGAGTAAAGCAGATACGCAGTATTTT.

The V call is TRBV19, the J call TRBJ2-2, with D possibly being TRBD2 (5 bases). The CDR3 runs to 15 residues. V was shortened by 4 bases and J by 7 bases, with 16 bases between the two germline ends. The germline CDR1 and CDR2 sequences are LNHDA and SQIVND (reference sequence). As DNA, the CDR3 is TGTGCCAGTAGTAGTCCGGGAACCGGAGTCGGGGAGCTGTTTTTT. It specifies CASSSPGTGVGELFF.

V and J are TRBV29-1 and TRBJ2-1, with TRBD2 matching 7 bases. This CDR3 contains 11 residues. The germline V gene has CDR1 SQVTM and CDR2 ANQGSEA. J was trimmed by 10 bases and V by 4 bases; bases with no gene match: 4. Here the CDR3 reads CSVVGTTEQFF. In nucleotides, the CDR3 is TGCAGCGTTGTCGGGACTACAGAGCAGTTCTTC.

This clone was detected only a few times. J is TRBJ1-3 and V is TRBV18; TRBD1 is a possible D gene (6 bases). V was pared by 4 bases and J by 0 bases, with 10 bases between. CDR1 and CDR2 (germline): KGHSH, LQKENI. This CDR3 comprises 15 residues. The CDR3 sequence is CASSQDRSSGNTIYF. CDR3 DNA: TGTGCCAGCTCACAAGACAGGAGCTCTGGAAACACCATATATTTT.

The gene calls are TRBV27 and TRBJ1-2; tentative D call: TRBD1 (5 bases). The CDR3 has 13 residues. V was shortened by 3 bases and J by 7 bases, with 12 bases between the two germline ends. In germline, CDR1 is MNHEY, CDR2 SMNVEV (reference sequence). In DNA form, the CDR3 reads TGTGCCAGCAGTTTGTCGGGGGAACTTGGCTACACCTTC. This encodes CASSLSGELGYTF.

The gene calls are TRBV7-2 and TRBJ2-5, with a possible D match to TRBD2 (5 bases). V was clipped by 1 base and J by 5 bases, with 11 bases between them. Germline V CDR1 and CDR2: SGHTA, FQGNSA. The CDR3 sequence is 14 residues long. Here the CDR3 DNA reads TGTGCCAGCAGCTTAGATCCGGGCGGGGAGACCCAGTACTTC. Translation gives CASSLDPGGETQYF.

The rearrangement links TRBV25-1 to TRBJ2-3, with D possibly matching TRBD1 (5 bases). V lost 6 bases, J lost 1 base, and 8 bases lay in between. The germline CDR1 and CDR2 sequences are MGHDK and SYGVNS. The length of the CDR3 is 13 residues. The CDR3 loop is CASRGVGTDTQYF. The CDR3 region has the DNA TGTGCCAGCAGAGGGGTTGGCACAGATACGCAGTATTTT.

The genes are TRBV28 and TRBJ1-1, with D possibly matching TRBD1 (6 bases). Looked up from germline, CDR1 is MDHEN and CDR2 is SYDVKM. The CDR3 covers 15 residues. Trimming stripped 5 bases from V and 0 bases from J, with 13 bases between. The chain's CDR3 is CASSPGAHMNTEAFF. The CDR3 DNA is TGTGCCAGCAGTCCAGGGGCTCATATGAACACTGAAGCTTTCTTT.

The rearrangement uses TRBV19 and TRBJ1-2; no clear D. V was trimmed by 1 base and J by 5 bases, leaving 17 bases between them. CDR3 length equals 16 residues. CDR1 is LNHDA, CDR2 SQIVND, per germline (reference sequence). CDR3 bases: TGTGCCAGTAGTATAGCCAGGCCCCGACGGAATTATGGCTACACCTTC. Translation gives CASSIARPRRNYGYTF.

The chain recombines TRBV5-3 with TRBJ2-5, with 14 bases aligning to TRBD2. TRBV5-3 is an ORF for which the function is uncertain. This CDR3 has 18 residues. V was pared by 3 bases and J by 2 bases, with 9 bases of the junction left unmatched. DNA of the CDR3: TGTGCCAGAAGCTATGGGCCGGGACTAGCGGGGGAGCAAGAGACCCAGTACTTC. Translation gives CARSYGPGLAGEQETQYF.

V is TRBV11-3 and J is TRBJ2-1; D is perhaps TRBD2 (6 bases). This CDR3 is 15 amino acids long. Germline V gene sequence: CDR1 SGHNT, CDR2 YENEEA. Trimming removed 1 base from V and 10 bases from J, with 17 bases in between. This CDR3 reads CASSLAETSLEEQFF. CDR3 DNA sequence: TGTGCCAGCAGCTTAGCTGAGACTAGTCTGGAGGAGCAGTTCTTC.

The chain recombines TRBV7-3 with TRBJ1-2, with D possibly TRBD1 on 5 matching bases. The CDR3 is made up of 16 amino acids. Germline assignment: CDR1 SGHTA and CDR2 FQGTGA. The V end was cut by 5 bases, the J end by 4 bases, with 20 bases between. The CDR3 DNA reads TGTGCCAGCAGCAGACAGACCCTACCAACCGGCTATGGCTACACCTTC. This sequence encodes CASSRQTLPTGYGYTF.

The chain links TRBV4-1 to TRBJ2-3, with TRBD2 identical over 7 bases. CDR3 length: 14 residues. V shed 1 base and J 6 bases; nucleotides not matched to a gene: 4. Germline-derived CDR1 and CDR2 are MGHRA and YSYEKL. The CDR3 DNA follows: TGCGCCAGCAGCCAAGGGGGAGCGGGGGATACGCAGTATTTT. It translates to CASSQGGAGDTQYF.

CDR3 bases: TGTGCCAGCAGCCAAGACCTCTTTAGGAGCTCCTACAATGAGCAGTTCTTC. Amino acids: CASSQDLFRSSYNEQFF. The rearrangement links TRBV3-1 (or the pseudogene TRBV3-2) to TRBJ2-1; D is ambiguous. V was clipped by 0 bases and J by 0 bases, with 12 bases between them. The CDR3 covers 17 residues. Germline lookup yields CDR1 LGHDT and CDR2 YNNKEL (reference sequence).

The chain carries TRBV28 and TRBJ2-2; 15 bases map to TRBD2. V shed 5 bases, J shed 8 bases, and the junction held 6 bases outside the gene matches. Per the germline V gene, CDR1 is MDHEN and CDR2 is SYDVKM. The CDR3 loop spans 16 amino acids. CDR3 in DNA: TGTGCCAGCAGTCCCTGGACTAGCGGGAGGGAAGGGGAGCTGTTTTTT. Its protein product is CASSPWTSGREGELFF.

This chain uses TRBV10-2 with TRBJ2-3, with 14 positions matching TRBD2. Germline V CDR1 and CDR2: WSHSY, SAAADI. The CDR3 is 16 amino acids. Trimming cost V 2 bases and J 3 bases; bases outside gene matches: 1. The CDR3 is CASSEGTSGRTDTQYF. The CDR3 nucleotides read TGCGCCAGCAGTGAGGGGACTAGCGGGAGAACAGATACGCAGTATTTT.

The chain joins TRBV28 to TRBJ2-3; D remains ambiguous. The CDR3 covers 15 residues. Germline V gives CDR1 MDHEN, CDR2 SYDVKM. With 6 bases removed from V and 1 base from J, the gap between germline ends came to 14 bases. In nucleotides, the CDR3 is TGTGCCAGCAGAACCCTGGTGCAGGGCACAGATACGCAGTATTTT. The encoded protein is CASRTLVQGTDTQYF. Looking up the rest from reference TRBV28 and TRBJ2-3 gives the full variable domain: DVKVTQSSRYLVKRTGEKVFLECVQDMDHENMFWYRQDPGLGLRLIYFSYDVKMKEKGDIPEGYSVSREKKERFSLILESASTNQTSMYLCASRTLVQGTDTQYFGPGTRLTVL.

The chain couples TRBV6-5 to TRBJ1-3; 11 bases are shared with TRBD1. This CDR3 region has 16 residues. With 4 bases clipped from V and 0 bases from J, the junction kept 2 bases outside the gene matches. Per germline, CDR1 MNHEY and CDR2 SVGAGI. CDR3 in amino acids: CASSFGTGGSGNTIYF. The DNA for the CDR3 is TGTGCCAGCAGTTTCGGGACAGGGGGCTCTGGAAACACCATATATTTT.

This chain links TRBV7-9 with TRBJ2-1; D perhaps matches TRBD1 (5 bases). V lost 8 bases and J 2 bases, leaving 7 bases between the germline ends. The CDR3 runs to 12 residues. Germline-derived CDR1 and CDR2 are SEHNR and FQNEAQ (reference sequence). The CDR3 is CASGAAYNEQFF. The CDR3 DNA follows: TGTGCCAGCGGGGCAGCCTACAATGAGCAGTTCTTC.

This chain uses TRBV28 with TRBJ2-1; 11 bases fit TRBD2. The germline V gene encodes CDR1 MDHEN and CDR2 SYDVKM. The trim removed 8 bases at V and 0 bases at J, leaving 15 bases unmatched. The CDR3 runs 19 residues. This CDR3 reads CASLQSGLAGGYSYNEQFF. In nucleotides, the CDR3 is TGTGCCAGCTTACAATCCGGACTAGCGGGTGGGTACTCCTACAATGAGCAGTTCTTC. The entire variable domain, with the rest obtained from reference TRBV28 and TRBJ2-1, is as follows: DVKVTQSSRYLVKRTGEKVFLECVQDMDHENMFWYRQDPGLGLRLIYFSYDVKMKEKGDIPEGYSVSREKKERFSLILESASTNQTSMYLCASLQSGLAGGYSYNEQFFGPGTRLTVL.

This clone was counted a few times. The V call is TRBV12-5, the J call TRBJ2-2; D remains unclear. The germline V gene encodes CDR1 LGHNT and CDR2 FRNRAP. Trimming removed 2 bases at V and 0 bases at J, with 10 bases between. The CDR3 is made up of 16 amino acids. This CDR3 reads CASGLSAGANTGELFF. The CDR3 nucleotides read TGTGCTAGTGGTTTGTCGGCAGGCGCGAACACCGGGGAGCTGTTTTTT.

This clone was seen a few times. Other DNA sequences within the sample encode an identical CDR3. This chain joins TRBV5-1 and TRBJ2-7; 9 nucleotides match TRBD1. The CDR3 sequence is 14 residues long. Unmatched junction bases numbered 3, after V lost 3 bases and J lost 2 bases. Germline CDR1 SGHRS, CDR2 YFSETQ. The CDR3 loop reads CASSWGQGAYEQYF. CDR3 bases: TGCGCCAGCAGCTGGGGACAGGGAGCCTACGAGCAGTACTTC. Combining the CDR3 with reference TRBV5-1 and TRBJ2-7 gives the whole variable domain KAGVTQTPRYLIKTRGQQVTLSCSPISGHRSVSWYQQTPGQGLQFLFEYFSETQRNKGNFPGRFSGRQFSNSRSEMNVSTLELGDSALYLCASSWGQGAYEQYFGPGTRLTVT.

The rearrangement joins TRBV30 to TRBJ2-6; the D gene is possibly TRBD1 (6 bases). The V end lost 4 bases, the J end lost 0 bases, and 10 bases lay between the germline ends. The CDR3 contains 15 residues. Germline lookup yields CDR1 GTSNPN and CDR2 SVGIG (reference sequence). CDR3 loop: CAWNRVPSGANVLTF. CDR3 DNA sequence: TGTGCCTGGAACAGGGTCCCCTCTGGGGCCAACGTCCTGACTTTC.

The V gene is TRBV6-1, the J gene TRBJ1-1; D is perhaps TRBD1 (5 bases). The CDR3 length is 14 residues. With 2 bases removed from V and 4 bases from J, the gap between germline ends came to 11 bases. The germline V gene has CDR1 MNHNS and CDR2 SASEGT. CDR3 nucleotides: TGTGCCAGCAGTGAATTGGATACAGGCACTGAAGCTTTCTTT. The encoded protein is CASSELDTGTEAFF.

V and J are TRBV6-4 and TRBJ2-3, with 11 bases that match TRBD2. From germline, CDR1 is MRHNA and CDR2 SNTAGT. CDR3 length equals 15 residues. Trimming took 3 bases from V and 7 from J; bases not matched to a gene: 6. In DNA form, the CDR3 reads TGTGCCAGCAGTGAAACTAGCGGGAGTCTAAATACGCAGTATTTT. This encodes CASSETSGSLNTQYF.

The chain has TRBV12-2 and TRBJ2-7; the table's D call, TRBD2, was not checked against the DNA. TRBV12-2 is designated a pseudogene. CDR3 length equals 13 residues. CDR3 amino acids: CASRSWTSHEQYF. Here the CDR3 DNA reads TGTGCAAGTCGCTCATGGACTAGCCACGAGCAGTACTTC.

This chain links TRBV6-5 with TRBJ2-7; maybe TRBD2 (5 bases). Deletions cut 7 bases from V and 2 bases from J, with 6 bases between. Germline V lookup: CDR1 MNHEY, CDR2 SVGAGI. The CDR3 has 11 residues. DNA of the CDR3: TGTGCCAGCACGGAGGCCTACGAGCAGTACTTC. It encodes CASTEAYEQYF.

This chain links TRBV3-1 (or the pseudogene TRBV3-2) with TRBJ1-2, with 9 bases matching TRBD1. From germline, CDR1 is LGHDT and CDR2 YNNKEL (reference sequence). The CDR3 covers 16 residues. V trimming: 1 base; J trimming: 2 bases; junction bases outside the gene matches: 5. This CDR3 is CASSQVPGQGNYGYTF. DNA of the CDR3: TGTGCCAGCAGCCAAGTCCCGGGACAGGGAAACTATGGCTACACCTTC.

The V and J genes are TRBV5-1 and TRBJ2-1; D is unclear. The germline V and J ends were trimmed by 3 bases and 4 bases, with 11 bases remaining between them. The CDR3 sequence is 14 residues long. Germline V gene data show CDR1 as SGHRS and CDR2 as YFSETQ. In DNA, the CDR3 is TGCGCCAGCAGCTCACAGACGGCGTACAATGAGCAGTTCTTC. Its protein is CASSSQTAYNEQFF.